The present entry profiles one T cell receptor beta chain with its context. The antigen is undetermined. The junction does not match germline at one end; this may be a read error. The CDR3 contains 14 residues. Germline CDR1 reads SSHAT; CDR2 reads FNYEAQ (reference sequence). Using immunoSEQ multiplex PCR, the repertoire was profiled, and TCRdb retains in-frame clones only, with some absent. The table has about 1 million clones, 65% to 75% seen once; the top ten hold about 1.5%. The record originates from a study of shared clonotypes between healthy human individuals. About the research overall: Used for every donor were three CD4 naive, three CD4 memory, two CD8 naive and one CD8 memory plate. General observations from the study: There were few donors, and this limited the genetic and exposure-history diversity represented.

The chain employs TRBV7-7 and TRBJ2-1; D gene ambiguous. This clonotype was obtained from a man in his late teens or twenties in good health. Sequencing was done on a sample of memory CD4+ T cells sorted from blood. Documented subset: CD45RA-negative fraction. CDR3 DNA sequence: TGTGCTAGCAGCCAAGGAGAATCCTACAATGAGCAGTTCTTC. Encoded protein: CASSQGESYNEQFF.